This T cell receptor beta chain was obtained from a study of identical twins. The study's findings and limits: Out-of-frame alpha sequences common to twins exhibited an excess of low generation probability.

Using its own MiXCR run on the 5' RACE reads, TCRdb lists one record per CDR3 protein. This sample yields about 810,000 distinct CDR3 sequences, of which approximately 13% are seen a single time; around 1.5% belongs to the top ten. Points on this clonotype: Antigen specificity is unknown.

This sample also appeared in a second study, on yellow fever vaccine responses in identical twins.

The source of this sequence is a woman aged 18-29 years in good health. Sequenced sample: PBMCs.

The CDR3 loop reads CASSHGINEQFF. The DNA of the CDR3 is TGCGCCAGCAGCCACGGGATCAATGAGCAGTTCTTC. V is TRBV4-1 and J is TRBJ2-1, with a tentative D call TRBD2 (5 bases). The CDR3 extends over 12 amino acids. Germline loops: CDR1 MGHRA, CDR2 YSYEKL. Trimming removed 3 bases from V and 6 bases from J, with 6 bases in between.